The next 13 T cell receptor beta chains were all read from a single sample in a study of T cell responses to AZD1222 COVID-19 vaccine. Libraries were prepared by immunoSEQ multiplex PCR; TCRdb keeps only in-frame clonotypes and omits some of them. The sample has roughly 170,000 clones, about nine tenths seen once. Sequencing used peripheral blood, obtained on day 0 of AZD1222 vaccination. The receptors here all came from an adult in good health.

This clone was seen once. The chain uses TRBV27 and TRBJ1-1, with D hard to call. Germline CDR1 is MNHEY and CDR2 is SMNVEV (reference sequence). The CDR3 consists of 15 residues. V was clipped by 4 bases and J by 11 bases, with 23 bases between them. The CDR3 loop reads CASSSWEGRSAGAFF. DNA for the CDR3: TGTGCCAGCAGTTCGTGGGAGGGCAGGTCCGCTGGGGCTTTCTTT.

The V call is TRBV4-1, the J call TRBJ1-1; D uncertain. The CDR3 extends over 16 amino acids. Germline-derived CDR1 and CDR2 are MGHRA and YSYEKL. Between the trimmed V and J ends, which lost 0 bases and 5 bases, there was a span of 16 bases. CDR3 sequence: CASSQDLGRPRTEAFF. CDR3 in DNA: TGCGCCAGCAGCCAAGATTTAGGACGTCCCCGGACTGAAGCTTTCTTT.

The J gene is TRBJ2-7, the V gene TRBV6-6, with TRBD2 matching 7 bases. With 7 bases clipped from V and 1 base from J, the junction kept 7 bases outside the gene matches. CDR3 length: 14 amino acids. Germline V CDR1 and CDR2: MNHNY, SVGAGI (reference sequence). This chain's CDR3 is CASTLAGLSYEQYF. The CDR3 bases are TGTGCCAGCACCTTAGCGGGCCTTTCCTACGAGCAGTACTTC.

The chain carries TRBV14 and TRBJ2-7; TRBD2 agrees at 12 bases. There are 16 residues in the CDR3. V shed 4 bases, J shed 4 bases, and the junction held 8 bases outside the gene matches. Germline CDR1 and CDR2: SGHDN and FVKESK. CDR3 protein: CASSRPGTSGSYEQYF. The CDR3 nucleotides are TGTGCCAGCAGCCGCCCCGGGACTAGCGGGTCTTACGAGCAGTACTTC.

The chain uses TRBV25-1 and TRBJ2-5; the match to TRBD2 covers 14 bases. After removal of 6 bases from V and 5 bases from J, the junction contained 8 bases not matched to a gene. This CDR3 is built from 16 residues. Germline V CDR1 and CDR2: MGHDK, SYGVNS. CDR3 sequence reads: CASSRGLAGGRETQYF. CDR3 sequence (DNA): TGTGCCAGCAGCCGTGGACTAGCGGGAGGAAGGGAGACCCAGTACTTC.

V gene TRBV29-1 combines with J gene TRBJ1-1, with D unclear. Trimming shortened V by 7 bases and J by 1 base, and 13 bases separated the two germline ends. The CDR3 spans 13 residues. Germline V gene data show CDR1 as SQVTM and CDR2 as ANQGSEA. CDR3 nucleotide sequence: TGCAGCGGCGACTTCGGCAGGAACACTGAAGCTTTCTTT. Protein product: CSGDFGRNTEAFF.

V and J are TRBV27 and TRBJ1-1; unclear D gene. This CDR3 contains 14 residues. Germline V lookup: CDR1 MNHEY, CDR2 SMNVEV (reference sequence). Trimming left V 2 bases short and J 2 bases short, with 9 bases between. This CDR3 reads CASSLIRANTEAFF. The DNA for the CDR3 is TGTGCCAGCAGTTTAATTCGAGCAAACACTGAAGCTTTCTTT.

This rearrangement joins TRBV4-1 to TRBJ2-3; D is unclear. This CDR3 is 15 amino acids long. The germline V gene encodes CDR1 MGHRA and CDR2 YSYEKL. Between the trimmed V and J ends, which lost 8 bases and 0 bases, there was a span of 15 bases. CDR3 nucleotides: TGCGCCAGCTTGCCTGGGCGGCATAGCACAGATACGCAGTATTTT. Translated, it gives CASLPGRHSTDTQYF.

The chain is built from TRBV6-2 or TRBV6-3 and TRBJ2-4; D tentatively reads TRBD1 or TRBD2 (5 bases each). The CDR3 covers 19 residues. Looked up from germline, CDR1 is MNHEY and CDR2 is SVGEGT. V lost 1 base, J lost 9 bases, and 28 bases lay in between. The chain's CDR3 is CASSYYGAEGARIGSIQYF. Here the CDR3 DNA reads TGTGCCAGCAGTTACTACGGGGCTGAAGGGGCCAGAATCGGAAGCATTCAGTACTTC.

This clone counts as medium-sized. The V call is TRBV3-1 (or the pseudogene TRBV3-2), the J call TRBJ1-3; 8 nucleotides line up with TRBD1. The CDR3 totals 16 residues. Looked up from germline, CDR1 is LGHDT and CDR2 is YNNKEL (reference sequence). V trimming: 5 bases; J trimming: 3 bases; junction bases outside the gene matches: 9. The chain's CDR3 is CASSFPGTGHGNTIYF. In DNA form, the CDR3 reads TGTGCCAGCAGCTTCCCCGGGACAGGTCATGGAAACACCATATATTTT.

This clone was seen a single time. The V gene is TRBV30, the J gene TRBJ2-7; tentatively, D is TRBD1 or TRBD2 (5 bases each). V lost 4 bases and J 4 bases, leaving 14 bases between the germline ends. This CDR3 has 13 amino acids. The germline CDR1 and CDR2 sequences are GTSNPN and SVGIG (reference sequence). DNA for the CDR3: TGTGCCTGGACGAGGGACGAGAGATACGAGCAGTACTTC. Translating gives CAWTRDERYEQYF. The full variable domain, completed using reference TRBV30 and TRBJ2-7, is SQTIHQWPATLVQPVGSPLSLECTVEGTSNPNLYWYRQAAGRGLQLLFYSVGIGQISSEVPQNLSASRPQDRQFILSSKKLLLSDSGFYLCAWTRDERYEQYFGPGTRLTVT.

V usage is TRBV30 and J usage is TRBJ1-6, with D unresolved. This CDR3 is 13 amino acids long. Looked up from germline, CDR1 is GTSNPN and CDR2 is SVGIG (reference sequence). Trimming removed 4 bases from V and 4 bases from J, with 8 bases in between. This chain's CDR3 is CAWKAAYNSPLHF. The DNA for the CDR3 is TGTGCCTGGAAGGCAGCATATAATTCACCCCTCCACTTT.

This rearrangement joins TRBV5-1 to TRBJ2-1; 7 bases agree with TRBD2. CDR3 size: 14 residues. CDR1 is SGHRS and CDR2 is YFSETQ in the germline V gene. Trimming at V came to 4 bases and at J to 12 bases, leaving 13 bases not matched to a gene. The CDR3: CASSRGPSGKGQFF. The CDR3 bases are TGCGCCAGCAGCAGAGGGCCAAGCGGGAAAGGGCAGTTCTTC.